In this sample, the clone carrying this T cell receptor beta chain turned up once. The antigen is not known. Generated by immunoSEQ multiplex PCR, the TCRdb table keeps only in-frame clones and is missing some. The table shows about 120,000 clones, with about 87% occurring only once. These data come from a study of T cell responses to AZD1222 COVID-19 vaccine. The study, taken as a whole, reports: Sampling that yielded the repertoires occurred only after the peak T cell response. Rises in breadth and depth of Spike-specific TCRs came after two AZD1222 doses. The span of vaccine-associated CD4 TCRs extended across spike, with dominance at 160-218 and 743-854. Reports indicate that nearly half of spike-specific TCRs are directed at unmutated variant regions.

Sequenced material: peripheral blood, taken on day 0 of AZD1222 vaccination. The TCR comes from an adult in good health.

CDR3 residues: CASSTGHRNSGANVLTF. The CDR3 DNA sequence: TGCGCCAGCAGCACCGGACATCGAAACTCTGGGGCCAACGTCCTGACTTTC. This chain connects TRBV5-1 to TRBJ2-6; tentatively, D is TRBD1 (5 bases). V lost 4 bases, J lost 0 bases, and 14 bases lay in between. The CDR3 is 17 residues long. From germline, CDR1 is SGHRS and CDR2 YFSETQ.